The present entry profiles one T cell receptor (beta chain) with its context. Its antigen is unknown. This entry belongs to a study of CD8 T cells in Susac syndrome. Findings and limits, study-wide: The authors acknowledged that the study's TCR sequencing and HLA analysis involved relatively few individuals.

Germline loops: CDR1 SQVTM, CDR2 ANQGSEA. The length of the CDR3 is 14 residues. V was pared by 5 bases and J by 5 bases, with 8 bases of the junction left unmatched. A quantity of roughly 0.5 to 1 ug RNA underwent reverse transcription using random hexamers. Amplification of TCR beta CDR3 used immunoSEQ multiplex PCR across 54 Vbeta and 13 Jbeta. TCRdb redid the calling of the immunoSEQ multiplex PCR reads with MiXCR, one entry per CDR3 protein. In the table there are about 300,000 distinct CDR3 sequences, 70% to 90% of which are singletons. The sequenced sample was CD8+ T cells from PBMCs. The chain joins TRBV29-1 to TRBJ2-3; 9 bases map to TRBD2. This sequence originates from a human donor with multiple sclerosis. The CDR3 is CSVQRGLAEDTQYF. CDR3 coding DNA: TGCAGCGTTCAAAGGGGACTAGCAGAAGATACGCAGTATTTT.